The 19 T cell receptor beta chains below all came from one sample that was sequenced in a study of cytomegalovirus exposure and HLA in healthy donors. PCR was performed using 60 Vbeta and 13 Jbeta primers. Measured with immunoSEQ multiplex PCR; TCRdb has only the in-frame clones, and not every one. The sample records more than 75,000 clones, around 70% being singletons. Sequencing was performed on PBMCs. The receptors derive from a man aged 35 to 55 in good health and CMV-seropositive.

J is TRBJ2-7 and V is TRBV6-5, with 10 bases aligning to TRBD1. Looked up from germline, CDR1 is MNHEY and CDR2 is SVGAGI. The CDR3 totals 15 residues. J lost 1 base, V lost 6 bases, and 6 bases had no gene match. CDR3 sequence reads: CASRSGTGVSYEQYF. CDR3 nucleotides: TGTGCCAGCAGGTCCGGGACAGGGGTTTCCTACGAGCAGTACTTC.

In the case of this clone: The sample holds other DNA sequences that translate to the same CDR3. This chain uses TRBV11-2 with TRBJ1-2, with 7 bases fitting TRBD1. Germline-derived CDR1 and CDR2 are SGHAT and FQNNGV. The CDR3 spans 14 residues. J lost 0 bases, V lost 6 bases, and 4 bases had no gene match. The chain's CDR3 is CASRQTGTNYGYTF. CDR3 in DNA: TGTGCCAGCAGGCAGACAGGGACTAACTATGGCTACACCTTC.

The gene calls are TRBV29-1 and TRBJ2-7; D remains ambiguous. This CDR3 contains 12 residues. Germline V gene lookup returns CDR1 SQVTM and CDR2 ANQGSEA. The ends were cut back, 3 bases at V and 2 bases at J, with 8 bases in the middle. CDR3 amino acids: CSVEAGTYEQYF. CDR3 bases: TGCAGCGTTGAGGCAGGAACCTACGAGCAGTACTTC.

This chain joins TRBV20-1 and TRBJ2-5; D call uncertain. Germline CDR1 DFQATT, CDR2 SNEGSKA (reference sequence). The CDR3 runs 11 residues. V lost 6 bases to trimming and J lost 3 bases, with 8 bases between them. DNA for the CDR3: TGCAGTGCCGTCCAGGAAGAGACCCAGTACTTC. Translated: CSAVQEETQYF.

The V gene is TRBV5-1, the J gene TRBJ2-5; 7 nucleotides line up with TRBD2. Losses at the gene ends were 0 bases for V and 2 bases for J; bases not matched to a gene: 7. CDR3 length equals 16 residues. CDR1 and CDR2 from the germline V gene are SGHRS and YFSETQ. The CDR3, as DNA: TGCGCCAGCAGCTTGGTCCCAGCGGGAAAACAAGAGACCCAGTACTTC. As protein: CASSLVPAGKQETQYF.

J is TRBJ1-3 and V is TRBV6-6, with 9 nucleotides matching TRBD1. CDR3 length equals 15 residues. The germline V gene encodes CDR1 MNHNY and CDR2 SVGAGI (reference sequence). J was trimmed by 0 bases and V by 8 bases; bases with no gene match: 5. CDR3: CASGGTGSSGNTIYF. The CDR3 bases are TGTGCCAGCGGCGGGACAGGGAGCTCTGGAAACACCATATATTTT.

CDR3 sequence (DNA): TGTGCCAGCTCACCACAGGAGTATCGAGCAGATACGCAGTATTTT. Its protein product is CASSPQEYRADTQYF. The chain recombines TRBV18 with TRBJ2-3; D is undetermined. This CDR3 region has 15 residues. From germline, CDR1 is KGHSH and CDR2 LQKENI. V lost 1 base and J 4 bases, leaving 12 bases between the germline ends. Based on the CDR3 plus reference TRBV18 and TRBJ2-3, the full variable domain is NAGVMQNPRHLVRRRGQEARLRCSPMKGHSHVYWYRQLPEEGLKFMVYLQKENIIDESGMPKERFSAEFPKEGPSILRIQQVVRGDSAAYFCASSPQEYRADTQYFGPGTRLTVL.

V gene TRBV7-6 combines with J gene TRBJ2-5; TRBD2 is a possible D gene (5 bases). Germline assignment: CDR1 SGHVS and CDR2 FNYEAQ. CDR3 length: 14 amino acids. Trimming cost V 5 bases and J 7 bases, with 17 bases left between them. CDR3 nucleotide sequence: TGTGCCAGCAGCGGGCGAGGGTCGTTGGCGACCCAGTACTTC. Protein product: CASSGRGSLATQYF.

The chain uses TRBV19 and TRBJ1-5; TRBD1 aligns across 7 bases. V trimming: 4 bases; J trimming: 1 base; junction bases outside the gene matches: 10. The germline V gene has CDR1 LNHDA and CDR2 SQIVND (reference sequence). The CDR3 is 17 residues long. The CDR3 DNA sequence: TGTGCCAGTAGTAGACAGGGCGGGCAGGGGAGCAATCAGCCCCAGCATTTT. Translation gives CASSRQGGQGSNQPQHF.

Written as DNA, the CDR3 is TGTGCCAGCAGCCAAGACAGGGCAGGGAGGGGCTACACCTTC. This codes for CASSQDRAGRGYTF. V gene TRBV4-2 combines with J gene TRBJ1-2; perhaps TRBD1 as D (5 bases). V shed 0 bases and J shed 8 bases, with 13 bases lying between them. The CDR3 runs 14 residues. The germline CDR1 and CDR2 sequences are LGHNA and YNFKEQ.

V usage is TRBV10-2 and J usage is TRBJ1-5; D might be TRBD1 (5 bases). The germline V and J ends were trimmed by 11 bases and 0 bases, with 11 bases remaining between them. Germline loops: CDR1 WSHSY, CDR2 SAAADI. The CDR3 covers 13 residues. CDR3 coding DNA: TGCGCCCCCAGGGCGGATAGCAATCAGCCCCAGCATTTT. Translating gives CAPRADSNQPQHF.

The rearrangement uses TRBV4-1 and TRBJ1-2; 7 bases line up with TRBD1. CDR3 size: 15 residues. Trimming took 2 bases from V and 6 from J; bases not matched to a gene: 9. Germline loops: CDR1 MGHRA, CDR2 YSYEKL. The CDR3 DNA sequence: TGCGCCAGCAGCCAAATGCTACAGGGGCGGGATGGCTACACCTTC. Its translation: CASSQMLQGRDGYTF.

The CDR3 region has the DNA TGTGCCAGCAGCGTGGGGTACAGGGTAAGATATCAGCCCCAGCATTTT. Translation: CASSVGYRVRYQPQHF. The chain carries TRBV5-6 and TRBJ1-5; D perhaps matches TRBD1 (6 bases). Germline values: CDR1 SGHDT, CDR2 YYEEEE. The ends were cut back, 4 bases at V and 5 bases at J, with 19 bases in the middle. CDR3 length: 16 amino acids.

The rearrangement joins TRBV6-1 to TRBJ1-5, with D perhaps matching TRBD1 (6 bases). The CDR3 runs to 14 residues. Germline V gene lookup returns CDR1 MNHNS and CDR2 SASEGT. Trimming took 7 bases from V and 3 from J, leaving 13 bases between them. The CDR3 loop reads CASKRGGSNQPQHF. The DNA of the CDR3 is TGTGCCAGCAAAAGAGGGGGTTCCAATCAGCCCCAGCATTTT.

The DNA of the CDR3 is TGTGCCAGCAGCACGGTACCGGGACAGGGAGCGAATGAGCAGTTCTTC. This encodes CASSTVPGQGANEQFF. V is TRBV5-8 and J is TRBJ2-1, with TRBD1 matching 9 bases. Germline loops: CDR1 SGHTS, CDR2 YDEGEE. The CDR3 runs to 16 residues. Losses at the gene ends were 4 bases for V and 7 bases for J; bases not matched to a gene: 12.

V is TRBV10-3 and J is TRBJ1-2; 11 positions match TRBD1. The CDR3 is made up of 14 amino acids. Germline V lookup: CDR1 ENHRY, CDR2 SYGVKD. J lost 2 bases, V lost 10 bases, and 6 bases had no gene match. The CDR3 nucleotides read TGTGCCACAAGGACAGGGGGCATCAACTATGGCTACACCTTC. Translating gives CATRTGGINYGYTF.

This chain connects TRBV11-2 to TRBJ2-7, with D possibly matching TRBD2 (5 bases). CDR1 is SGHAT and CDR2 is FQNNGV in the germline V gene. The CDR3 loop spans 14 amino acids. V lost 2 bases to trimming and J lost 5 bases, with 13 bases between them. The CDR3 DNA reads as TGTGCCAGCAGCTTATTCCCGGGTAGCGACGAGCAGTACTTC. The encoded protein is CASSLFPGSDEQYF.

The chain has TRBV11-2 and TRBJ1-6; TRBD1 might be the D (6 bases). Germline assignment: CDR1 SGHAT and CDR2 FQNNGV. The V gene lost 5 bases and the J gene lost 10 bases, with 15 bases spanning the gap. The length of the CDR3 is 14 residues. This chain's CDR3 is CASSLQGGGSPLHF. CDR3 nucleotides: TGTGCCAGCAGCCTACAGGGAGGGGGATCACCCCTCCACTTT.

This sequence joins TRBV18 and TRBJ1-1, with D possibly being TRBD1 (6 bases). CDR3 length: 14 amino acids. Trimming pared 4 bases from V and 1 base from J, leaving 10 bases between. Germline V gives CDR1 KGHSH, CDR2 LQKENI. The CDR3 region has the DNA TGTGCCAGCTCACTAAGGACAGAGAACACTGAAGCTTTCTTT. It specifies CASSLRTENTEAFF.